What follows are 23 T cell receptor beta chains derived from one specimen sequenced in a study of shared clonotypes between healthy human individuals. Assay: immunoSEQ multiplex PCR; the TCRdb copy retains only in-frame clones and omits some. The sample contains some 580,000 clones, 98% of which appear only once. The naive CD8 fraction comprised CD45RO-negative cells positively selected for CCR7 and excluded terminally differentiated effector memory CD45RA+ cells. Specimen: naive CD8+ T cells sorted from blood. The receptors were sampled from a man under 40 in good health.

The gene calls are TRBV5-6 and TRBJ1-4; possible D gene TRBD1, 6 bases. V lost 0 bases, J lost 8 bases, and 11 bases lay in between. The CDR3 covers 14 residues. The germline CDR1 and CDR2 sequences are SGHDT and YYEEEE. CDR3 DNA sequence: TGTGCCAGCAGCTTGGGTCAGGGGAAAGAAAAACTGTTTTTT. Amino acid sequence: CASSLGQGKEKLFF.

About this clone itself: In the same sample, other DNA sequences code for this CDR3. The chain carries TRBV27 and TRBJ2-7, with 7 bases identical to TRBD1. The V segment lost 4 bases and the J segment 4 bases; nucleotides outside the gene matches: 1. CDR3 length: 12 amino acids. The V gene's germline CDR1 is MNHEY and CDR2 SMNVEV (reference sequence). The CDR3 protein is CASSSGGYEQYF. In nucleotides, the CDR3 is TGTGCCAGCAGTTCAGGGGGTTACGAGCAGTACTTC.

The V call is TRBV5-1, the J call TRBJ2-5, with D unclear. The V gene's germline CDR1 is SGHRS and CDR2 YFSETQ. The CDR3 has 13 amino acids. V lost 4 bases to trimming and J lost 5 bases, with 12 bases between them. In nucleotides, the CDR3 is TGCGCCAGCAGCCCGGACGGGTTGGAGACCCAGTACTTC. It is translated as CASSPDGLETQYF.

The chain recombines TRBV11-2 with TRBJ2-7; the match to TRBD1 covers 8 bases. The CDR3 has 15 residues. J lost 4 bases, V lost 1 base, and 6 bases had no gene match. Germline V lookup: CDR1 SGHAT, CDR2 FQNNGV. The DNA of the CDR3 is TGTGCCAGCAGCTTAGTAAATCAGGGGGCTTACGAGCAGTACTTC. This translates into CASSLVNQGAYEQYF.

This clone showed up just once. The chain has TRBV14 and TRBJ2-7; 7 bases line up with TRBD1. Unmatched junction bases numbered 12, after V lost 10 bases and J lost 3 bases. The CDR3 contains 14 residues. Looked up from germline, CDR1 is SGHDN and CDR2 is FVKESK. CDR3 bases: TGTGCCACCTCCCGACAGGGCGAGAGCTACGAGCAGTACTTC. It yields the protein CATSRQGESYEQYF.

The gene calls are TRBV6-6 and TRBJ2-7; the match to TRBD2 covers 7 bases. CDR3 size: 12 residues. CDR1 MNHNY and CDR2 SVGAGI come from the germline V gene (reference sequence). Trimming took 6 bases from V and 5 from J; bases not matched to a gene: 4. This CDR3 is CASSSTSDEQYF. The CDR3 DNA reads TGTGCCAGCAGCTCCACTAGCGACGAGCAGTACTTC.

V and J are TRBV7-9 and TRBJ1-2; D is undetermined. Germline lookup yields CDR1 SEHNR and CDR2 FQNEAQ (reference sequence). Trimming stripped 4 bases from V and 8 bases from J, with 14 bases between. This CDR3 is 13 amino acids long. The DNA for the CDR3 is TGTGCCAGCAGCTCGGCCCCGACCTGGGGCTACACCTTC. Protein sequence: CASSSAPTWGYTF.

The chain employs TRBV7-9 and TRBJ2-1; 7 bases line up with TRBD1. CDR1 and CDR2 (germline): SEHNR, FQNEAQ (reference sequence). Trimming at V came to 6 bases and at J to 9 bases, leaving 14 bases not matched to a gene. There are 15 residues in the CDR3. CDR3 protein: CASSTNEPTGSEQFF. As DNA, the CDR3 is TGTGCCAGCAGTACAAACGAGCCGACAGGGTCTGAGCAGTTCTTC.

This rearrangement joins TRBV5-1 to TRBJ2-7; unclear D gene. Trimming stripped 0 bases from V and 1 base from J, with 14 bases between. Germline CDR1 is SGHRS and CDR2 is YFSETQ. The CDR3 consists of 16 residues. Here the CDR3 reads CASSLAAGTASYEQYF. The DNA of the CDR3 is TGCGCCAGCAGCTTGGCCGCAGGAACGGCGTCCTACGAGCAGTACTTC.

This rearrangement joins TRBV5-1 to TRBJ2-5; TRBD1 might be the D (6 bases). Trimming took 2 bases from V and 1 from J, leaving 24 bases between them. The CDR3 contains 19 residues. Germline loops: CDR1 SGHRS, CDR2 YFSETQ. Written as DNA, the CDR3 is TGCGCCAGCAGCTTTCTGACAGGTGTTGGTATGGGAATCCAAGAGACCCAGTACTTC. It is translated as CASSFLTGVGMGIQETQYF.

V is TRBV11-2 and J is TRBJ1-2; D may be TRBD1 (5 bases). Trimming took 2 bases from V and 8 from J, leaving 21 bases between them. Germline V CDR1 and CDR2: SGHAT, FQNNGV. This CDR3 is 16 amino acids long. CDR3 bases: TGTGCCAGCAGCTTACCCCATCGGAGGGGATCGTCCGGCTACACCTTC. Translated: CASSLPHRRGSSGYTF. The entire variable domain, with the rest obtained from reference TRBV11-2 and TRBJ1-2, is as follows: EAGVAQSPRYKIIEKRQSVAFWCNPISGHATLYWYQQILGQGPKLLIQFQNNGVVDDSQLPKDRFSAERLKGVDSTLKIQPAKLEDSAVYLCASSLPHRRGSSGYTFGSGTRLTVV.

The chain combines TRBV4-3 with TRBJ2-2, with D perhaps TRBD1 (6 bases). Per the germline V gene, CDR1 is LGHNA and CDR2 is YSLEER. V was pared by 5 bases and J by 4 bases, with 8 bases between. The length of the CDR3 is 13 residues. CDR3 sequence: CASSWTATGELFF. For the CDR3, the DNA is TGCGCCAGCAGCTGGACAGCCACCGGGGAGCTGTTTTTT.

The genes are TRBV2 and TRBJ2-7; unclear D gene. V was clipped by 11 bases and J by 2 bases, with 7 bases between them. In germline, CDR1 is SNHLY, CDR2 FYNNEI. There are 10 residues in the CDR3. The CDR3 spells CACTAYEQYF. CDR3 nucleotide sequence: TGTGCCTGCACAGCCTACGAGCAGTACTTC.

The chain uses TRBV11-2 and TRBJ2-3, with TRBD2 matching over 12 bases. Germline V gene sequence: CDR1 SGHAT, CDR2 FQNNGV. Trimming at V came to 5 bases and at J to 4 bases, leaving 7 bases not matched to a gene. The CDR3 extends over 16 amino acids. The DNA for the CDR3 is TGTGCCAGCAGCCTCAGACTAGCGGGAGCGTCAGATACGCAGTATTTT. Protein product: CASSLRLAGASDTQYF.

The chain uses TRBV13 and TRBJ2-3, with a tentative D call TRBD1 (7 bases). The CDR3 is made up of 15 amino acids. V lost 5 bases and J lost 1, with 13 bases in between. Germline V gene data show CDR1 as PRHDT and CDR2 as FYEKMQ (reference sequence). The CDR3 nucleotides read TGTGCCAGCAGCGGCAGGGGGGACGGCACAGATACGCAGTATTTT. Its translation: CASSGRGDGTDTQYF.

The chain recombines TRBV15 with TRBJ2-5; 8 nucleotides line up with TRBD2. CDR3 length equals 14 residues. From germline, CDR1 is LNHNV and CDR2 YYDKDF (reference sequence). Trimming cost V 4 bases and J 5 bases; bases outside gene matches: 6. CDR3 protein: CATSKGTSLETQYF. Here the CDR3 DNA reads TGTGCCACCAGCAAGGGGACTAGTCTTGAGACCCAGTACTTC.

The rearrangement uses TRBV30 and TRBJ1-5; TRBD1 matches 9 bases. CDR3 length: 19 residues. Germline V CDR1 and CDR2: GTSNPN, SVGIG (reference sequence). With 3 bases clipped from V and 5 bases from J, the junction kept 20 bases outside the gene matches. The CDR3, as DNA: TGTGCCTGGAGCTATCTTCCGGGACAGGGTGGGGAAGTTTATCAGCCCCAGCATTTT. Translating it yields CAWSYLPGQGGEVYQPQHF.

This rearrangement joins TRBV27 to TRBJ2-7; the match to TRBD1 covers 7 bases. The CDR3 has 16 amino acids. V trimming: 5 bases; J trimming: 1 base; junction bases outside the gene matches: 11. Per the germline V gene, CDR1 is MNHEY and CDR2 is SMNVEV (reference sequence). CDR3 loop: CASSTRQGVGSYEQYF. CDR3 coding DNA: TGTGCCAGCAGTACAAGGCAGGGGGTGGGGTCCTACGAGCAGTACTTC.

The V call is TRBV7-3, the J call TRBJ2-1; D call uncertain. The CDR3 is 14 residues long. V lost 4 bases to trimming and J lost 10 bases, with 17 bases between them. The V gene's germline CDR1 is SGHTA and CDR2 FQGTGA. In DNA form, the CDR3 reads TGTGCCAGCAGCTATAGTATGGGTGGTTCCGAGCAGTTCTTC. Protein product: CASSYSMGGSEQFF.

This clone was recorded once. This sequence joins TRBV28 and TRBJ2-7, with TRBD1 identical over 8 bases. The germline gives CDR1 MDHEN, CDR2 SYDVKM. This CDR3 region has 15 residues. V lost 7 bases and J lost 1; bases outside the gene matches: 9. As DNA, the CDR3 is TGTGCCAGCAACACCCAGGGGGCAATTTCCTACGAGCAGTACTTC. Encoded protein: CASNTQGAISYEQYF.

Turning to this clone: The same CDR3 can be traced to other DNA sequences in this sample. V is TRBV7-9 and J is TRBJ2-7; D unresolved. This CDR3 contains 12 residues. Germline CDR1 is SEHNR and CDR2 is FQNEAQ (reference sequence). Trimming took off 1 base at V and 2 bases at J, with 3 bases between the two ends. The CDR3 region has the DNA TGTGCCAGCAGCTTAGTTCCCTACGAGCAGTACTTC. Its translation: CASSLVPYEQYF.

The chain links TRBV10-3 to TRBJ1-5, with unresolved D. The CDR3 sequence is 14 residues long. V gave up 6 bases and J gave up 4 bases, with 13 bases separating them. Germline V CDR1 and CDR2: ENHRY, SYGVKD. The DNA for the CDR3 is TGTGCCATCAGGAGTGGGCAGAGTAATCAGCCCCAGCATTTT. Encoded protein: CAIRSGQSNQPQHF.

V gene TRBV4-1 combines with J gene TRBJ1-1; D unclear. Trimming pared 5 bases from V and 3 bases from J, leaving 13 bases between. Per germline, CDR1 MGHRA and CDR2 YSYEKL. CDR3 size: 14 residues. CDR3 protein: CASSVQVVDTEAFF. CDR3 in DNA: TGCGCCAGCAGCGTCCAGGTGGTGGACACTGAAGCTTTCTTT.